The source of this T cell receptor (beta chain) is a study of shared clonotypes between healthy human individuals. Overall study: Each donor's CD4 naive and CD4 memory cells filled three plates apiece, CD8 naive two, and CD8 memory one.

Libraries were prepared by immunoSEQ multiplex PCR; TCRdb keeps only in-frame clonotypes and omits some of them. The sample contains around 610,000 clones, 90% to 97% of which appear only once. Terminally differentiated effector memory CD45RA+ cells were excluded from the naive CD8 cells, which were CD45RO-negative and positively selected for CCR7. The CDR3 sequence is 11 residues long. Germline V gene lookup returns CDR1 DFQATT and CDR2 SNEGSKA (reference sequence). Trimming cost V 0 bases and J 7 bases, with 6 bases left between them. This chain links TRBV20-1 with TRBJ2-5; D uncertain. The sequence was obtained from a woman in her thirties in good health. Sequenced input: naive CD8+ T cells sorted from blood. CDR3 nucleotide sequence: TGCAGTGCTAGAGATCGTGGGACCCAGTACTTC. This gives the protein CSARDRGTQYF.